Described below is a single TCR beta chain sequence and its context. No cognate antigen has been identified for it. Base qualities are not at hand, and no much larger clone is one base apart. The cohort was made up of 500 to 800 healthy bone marrow donors. Cohort members were all nominally healthy when sampled, although unrecorded immune exposures were likely present. The donor was CMV seronegative and was included in the group of around 320 seronegative cohort members. A peripheral blood sample was provided by each donor, and peripheral blood mononuclear cells were used for TCR beta sequencing. Genomic DNA extraction from the blood cell samples was performed with the Qiagen DNeasy Blood Extraction Kit. The protocol used for the library was the immunoSEQ multiplex PCR assay. For the multiplex PCR, a mixture combining 60 forward primers for TCR Vbeta segments and 13 reverse primers for TCR Jbeta segments was used. The CDR3 region of rearranged TCR beta genes was amplified from genomic DNA by a multiplex PCR assay. On the Illumina HiSeq System, the amplified TCR beta libraries were sequenced as 87-base-pair reads. The study's own analysis went as follows. A later analysis counted tens of millions of unique TCR beta chains across the 500 to 850 repertoires, and some 11 million of these chains were shared by at least two donors. To remove PCR and sequencing errors, raw reads were error-corrected and collapsed into unique sequences using a nearest-neighbor algorithm that merged closely related sequences. CDR3 sequences were aligned to IMGT reference sequences to assign V, D and J gene segments. For a sequence to be retained, a match of at least six nucleotides was required to both a V gene segment and a J gene segment. A rearrangement was called productive if the CDR3 had no stop codons and remained in frame with V and J, and every other rearrangement was called non-productive. CDR3 was defined according to IMGT convention as the region running from the second conserved V-encoded cysteine to the conserved J-encoded phenylalanine. In an earlier analysis of approximately 590 of the donors, sequences lacking an unambiguous match to a single V gene segment were excluded. An earlier analysis of just under 600 of the donors called V segments functional above 56.7% productive rearrangements and segregating when the between-donor standard deviation exceeded 5%. A statistical classification framework was built for diagnosing cytomegalovirus status from the catalog of TCR beta chain sequences. In a later analysis, V and J genes were assigned by comparing TCR nucleotide sequences against IMGT/GENE-DB human TR gene sequences. The TCRdist pipeline was used in a later analysis to assign CDR3 sequences and most-parsimonious VDJ recombination scenarios. In a later analysis, each TCR beta chain was defined by its CDR3 amino acid sequence together with its V-gene family, and reads lacking a unique V-gene family were excluded. In a later analysis, around 600 highly shared, low-generation-probability nucleotide sequences were removed to address suspected cross-contamination and a sequencing artifact. A later analysis calculated a clonal expansion index for each public chain from normalized within-repertoire ranks of inferred template counts. A later analysis computed generation probabilities with a VDJ recombination model fitted to out-of-frame rearrangements, and checked the results against IGoR. A later analysis scored TCR-TCR, TCR-HLA and TCR-CMV co-occurrence with hypergeometric tests, applying a repertoire-size bias correction to TCR pairs. A later analysis estimated false discovery rates by permuting HLA or CMV assignments 20 times. A later analysis grouped co-occurring TCRs with DBSCAN, adding TCRdist sequence similarity when clustering within HLA-allele-positive subsets. Repertoires with fewer than 30,000 or more than 120,000 public chains, plus five repertoires with anomalous nucleotide sharing, were excluded from co-occurrence clustering. The immuneACCESS repertoire file appears here via TCRdb, limited to in-frame rearrangements. These files lack a portion of the clones; in checked studies, under half of the deficit traces to unresolved V genes, and the cause of the others is not known. For V, J and clone size, that table is used; D and trimming come from the DNA. This sample is represented by over 100,000 clones; around 80% of them were singletons. The top ten clonotypes cover 1.5% to 2% of the sample.

The CDR3 holds 12 amino acids from the cysteine to the phenylalanine. Here the CDR3 DNA is all that survives: 36 bases in frame from base 1. V gives up 5 bases and J gives up 7 bases, and the segment between their germline ends measures 11 bases. The CDR1 and CDR2 encoded by the germline V gene are MNHEY and SVGAGI. This sample is drawn from a study of cytomegalovirus exposure and HLA in healthy donors (dated by TCRdb to the late 2010s). Regarding the study in general: An earlier analysis of fewer than 750 of the donors reported approximately 280 Gb of sequence data and 117 million unique TCR beta sequences obtained from 150 million to 200 million T cells. An early release covering about 600 HLA-typed donors comprised about 300 gigabases of sequencing data and tens of millions of unique TCR sequences. Of the roughly 400 genotyped donors, about 80% fell in the genetic ancestry cluster associated with self-reported Caucasian donors. The study was designed to test whether signatures of past pathogen exposure could be identified by cataloging public T cell receptors. The study profiled the T cell repertoires of hundreds of subjects by immunosequencing and related them to cytomegalovirus serostatus. Besides the first cohort of 500 to 700 subjects, a separate validation cohort made up of 95 to 150 different subjects was used. The study combined high-throughput TCR immunosequencing, statistical association of individual TCRs with disease status, and machine learning to predict cytomegalovirus infection status. A later analysis re-analyzed previously published TCR beta repertoires from 666 donors and added high-resolution HLA genotyping to study TCR occurrence patterns. Rather than using new phenotypic data, the later analysis identified candidate immune exposures from TCR beta sequences and from how often those sequences occurred across donors. To decide whether each TCR beta V gene segment behaved as functional or pseudogenic, an earlier analysis of approximately 590 of the donors relied on high-throughput TCR beta sequencing. Donor age, sex, ethnicity and CMV serostatus were compiled alongside the repertoire data. In a later genetic analysis, genome-wide SNP genotypes for about 60% of the 666 donors were used, and that subset was treated as a discovery cohort. All discovery cohort repertoires had been generated using a single sequencing platform. Class I and class II HLA loci were covered by the typing at four-digit resolution. Typing coverage differed by locus: A, B, C, DRB1 and DQB1 were typed in roughly 620-630 donors, DQA1 in about 550, DPA1 in 600 to 610, and DPB1 in approximately 450. Because of strong linkage in the cohort, roughly five DR-DQ haplotypes were treated as single units for association and clustering. Among 350 to 400 genotyped donors of the cohort, an average of about 240,000 unique TCR beta nucleotide sequences were sequenced per donor, 15% to 20% of them non-productive.

Beyond this particular receptor, the publication reports: Cytomegalovirus status was reported to be diagnosed by the classifier with high specificity and sensitivity in both the original and validation cohorts. Immune exposure information for the cohort was limited to CMV serostatus. It was suggested by the authors that the approach could potentially be generalized to other disease states and immunological phenotypes. This cohort had only TCR beta chains sequenced, and the lack of alpha or paired-chain data limited which features could be detected. According to a later analysis, parvovirus B19, influenza, CMV and Epstein-Barr virus appeared linked to several top co-occurrence clusters. Sequencing depth was assumed to be roughly uniform across donors in the presence/absence analyses, though that assumption may not hold. Because the 87-base-pair reads could not distinguish some IMGT-functional V segments, including TRBV6-2 and TRBV6-3, those segments were excluded. In vitro tests confirmed that a few of the cytomegalovirus-associated TCR beta chains recognize cytomegalovirus antigens. A later analysis found that HLA-associated TCR beta chains were more clonally expanded and had lower generation probabilities than equally common non-associated chains. In an earlier analysis of roughly 560 of the donors, most TCR beta V segments were observed in productive rearrangements about 87% or about 30% of the time, broadly matching IMGT annotations. Correlated functional status among segregating V segments might reflect linkage disequilibrium, but an unknown experimental factor could not be ruled out. V-gene and J-gene trimming of TCR beta chains was associated with a missense DCLRE1C variant in a later genetic analysis, and the association was replicated in an independent cohort. According to a later analysis, most CMV-associated TCR beta chains appeared to be HLA-restricted, and the HLA associations seemed to be driven largely by CMV exposure. A later analysis associated 16,951 TCR beta sequences with specific HLA alleles at a false discovery rate of 0.05. Because HLA typing was unavailable for some donors at each locus, only the typed subset was used in association tests. In the study, approximately 160 TCR beta chains were listed as associated with cytomegalovirus. In a later analysis, TCR association rates were found to vary across HLA loci, with the most associated TCRs seen for DRB1 alleles and the fewest for HLA-C alleles. Strong co-occurrence of HLA alleles, especially DR and DQ, made assigning TCR associations to individual alleles difficult. Over 15 rarely observed V segments, including chromosome 9 orphons, were excluded from the earlier analysis of about 500 of the donors because counts were too low. A further reported finding was that TCR beta sequences accurately predicted the HLA-A and HLA-B alleles for most subjects in the first cohort. Most TCR sequences were observed very rarely across donors, whereas some public TCRs were present in many individuals. A group of highly shared sequence variants was considered likely to be a technical artifact of the sequencing pipeline. According to a later genetic analysis, donors in an Asian-associated ancestry cluster had fewer N-insertions in productive TCRs than the roughly 700-donor mean.

The rearranged chain carries TRBV6-5 and TRBJ1-1, with no reliable assignment of the D segment. Sequenced input: PBMCs. This receptor was identified in a woman in her thirties or forties in good health and CMV-seronegative. The base sequence is TGTGCCAGCAGTACGGGTCGACTTGAAGCTTTCTTT. Translation gives CASSTGRLEAFF.